This TCR beta chain was identified during a study of cytomegalovirus exposure and HLA in healthy donors. Germline CDR1 is SNHLY and CDR2 is FYNNEI. The V segment lost 5 bases and the J segment 4 bases; nucleotides outside the gene matches: 3. The CDR3 totals 14 residues. The PCR employed 60 Vbeta primers together with 13 Jbeta primers. The assay was immunoSEQ multiplex PCR, and TCRdb's table has in-frame clones only and misses some. The table includes over 90,000 clones, 73% detected once. This receptor was identified in a man aged 40-49 years in good health and CMV-seronegative. V gene TRBV2 combines with J gene TRBJ1-4, with 8 bases identical to TRBD1. The sample consisted of PBMCs. The CDR3 sequence: CASSRDRLNEKLFF. In DNA form, the CDR3 reads TGTGCCAGCAGTAGGGACAGGCTTAATGAAAAACTGTTTTTT.